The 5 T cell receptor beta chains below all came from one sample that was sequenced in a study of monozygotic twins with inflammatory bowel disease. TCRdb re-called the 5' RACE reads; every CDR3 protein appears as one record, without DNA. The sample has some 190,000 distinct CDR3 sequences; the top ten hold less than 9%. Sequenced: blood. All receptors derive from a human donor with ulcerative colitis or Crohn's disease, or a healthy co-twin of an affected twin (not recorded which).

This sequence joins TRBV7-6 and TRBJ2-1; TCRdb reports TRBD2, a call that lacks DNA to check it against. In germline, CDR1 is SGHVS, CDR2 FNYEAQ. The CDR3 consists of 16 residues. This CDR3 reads CASSPIGGLAGVEQFF.

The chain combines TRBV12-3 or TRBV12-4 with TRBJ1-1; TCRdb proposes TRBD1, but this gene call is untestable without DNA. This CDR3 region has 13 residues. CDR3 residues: CASIWTGETEAFF.

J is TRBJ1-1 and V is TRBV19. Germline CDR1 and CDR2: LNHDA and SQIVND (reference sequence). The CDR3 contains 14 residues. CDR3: CASSDLGVNTEAFF.

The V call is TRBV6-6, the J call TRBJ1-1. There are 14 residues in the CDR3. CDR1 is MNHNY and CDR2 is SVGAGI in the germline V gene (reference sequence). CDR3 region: CASTSLAMNTEAFF.

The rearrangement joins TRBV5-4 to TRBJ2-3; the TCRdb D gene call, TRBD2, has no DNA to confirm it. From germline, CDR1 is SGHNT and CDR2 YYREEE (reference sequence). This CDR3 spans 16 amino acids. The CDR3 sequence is CASSLKGLEYTDTQYF.